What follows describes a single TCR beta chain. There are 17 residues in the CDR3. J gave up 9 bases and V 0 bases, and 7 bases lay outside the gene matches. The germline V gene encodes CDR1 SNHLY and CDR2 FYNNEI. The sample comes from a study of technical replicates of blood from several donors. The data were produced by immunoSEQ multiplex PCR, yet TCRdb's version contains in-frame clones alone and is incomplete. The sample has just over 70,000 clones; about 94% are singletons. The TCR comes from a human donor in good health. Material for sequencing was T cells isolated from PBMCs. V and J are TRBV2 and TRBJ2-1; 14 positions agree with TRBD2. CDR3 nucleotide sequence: TGTGCCAGCAGTGAAGCGGAGGGACTAGCGGGAGAGGGTGAGCAGTTCTTC. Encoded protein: CASSEAEGLAGEGEQFF.